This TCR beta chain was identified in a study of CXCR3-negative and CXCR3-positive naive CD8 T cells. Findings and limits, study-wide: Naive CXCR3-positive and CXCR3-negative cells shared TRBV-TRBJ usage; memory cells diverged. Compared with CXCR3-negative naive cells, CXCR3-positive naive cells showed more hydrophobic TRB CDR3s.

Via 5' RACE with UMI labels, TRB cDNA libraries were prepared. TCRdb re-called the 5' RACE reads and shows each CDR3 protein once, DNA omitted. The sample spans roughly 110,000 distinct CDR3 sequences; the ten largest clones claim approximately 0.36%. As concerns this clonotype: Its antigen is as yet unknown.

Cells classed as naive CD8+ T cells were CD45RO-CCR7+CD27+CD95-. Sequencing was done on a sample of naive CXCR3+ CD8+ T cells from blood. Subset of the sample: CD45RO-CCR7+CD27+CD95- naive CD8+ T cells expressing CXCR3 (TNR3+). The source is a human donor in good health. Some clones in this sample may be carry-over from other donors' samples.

CDR3 loop: CASSPPGATSEQYF. The chain couples TRBV7-9 to TRBJ2-7; TCRdb picks TRBD1, but there is no DNA to check that call. The CDR3 sequence is 14 residues long. CDR1 SEHNR and CDR2 FQNEAQ come from the germline V gene (reference sequence). The full variable domain, rest sourced from reference TRBV7-9 and TRBJ2-7, is DTGVSQNPRHKITKRGQNVTFRCDPISEHNRLYWYRQTLGQGPEFLTYFQNEAQLEKSRLLSDRFSAERPKGSFSTLEIQRTEQGDSAMYLCASSPPGATSEQYFGPGTRLTVT.